This entry lists 10 T cell receptor beta chains sequenced from one sample in a study of blood T cell repertoires in COVID-19. Repertoires were generated with immunoSEQ multiplex PCR, while TCRdb's copy carries only in-frame clones and drops some. The sample includes 410,000 or so clones, around 89% of them seen just once. What was sequenced was peripheral blood. Receptors were obtained from a woman aged 40 to 55 with COVID-19, enrolled during active disease.

The CDR3, as DNA: TGTGCCAGTTTGGGGGGAAATGGCTACACCTTC. Encoded protein: CASLGGNGYTF. This chain joins TRBV7-2 and TRBJ1-2; D possibly corresponds to TRBD1 (5 bases). Germline V gene lookup returns CDR1 SGHTA and CDR2 FQGNSA. V was pared by 9 bases and J by 6 bases, with 11 bases between. The CDR3 extends over 11 amino acids.

The chain is built from TRBV7-2 and TRBJ1-6, with D maybe TRBD1 (6 bases). Trimming shortened V by 2 bases and J by 7 bases, and 12 bases separated the two germline ends. Per the germline V gene, CDR1 is SGHTA and CDR2 is FQGNSA. CDR3 size: 15 residues. CDR3 coding DNA: TGTGCCAGCAGCTTATCTAGGACAGAAAATTCACCCCTCCACTTT. Translation: CASSLSRTENSPLHF.

This clone came up many times. This specimen includes other DNA sequences encoding the same CDR3. The rearrangement links TRBV27 to TRBJ1-2, with 12 positions matching TRBD1. CDR3 size: 14 residues. After removal of 8 bases from V and 2 bases from J, the junction contained 3 bases not matched to a gene. Germline V CDR1 and CDR2: MNHEY, SMNVEV (reference sequence). Here the CDR3 DNA reads TGTGCCAGCTGGGACAGGGGGCTGAACTATGGCTACACCTTC. Protein: CASWDRGLNYGYTF.

This clone was recorded only once. CDR3 region: CASSYDRAFANQPQHF. The CDR3 DNA sequence: TGTGCCAGCAGTTACGACAGGGCGTTCGCTAATCAGCCCCAGCATTTT. V usage is TRBV6-2 or TRBV6-3 and J usage is TRBJ1-5, with 7 bases matching TRBD1. J gave up 4 bases and V 2 bases, and 8 bases lay outside the gene matches. Germline assignment: CDR1 MNHEY and CDR2 SVGEGT. The CDR3 has 16 amino acids.

The chain employs TRBV5-1 and TRBJ2-6; 10 nucleotides agree with TRBD1. V gave up 4 bases and J gave up 2 bases; unmatched junction bases: 6. CDR3 size: 17 residues. The V gene's germline CDR1 is SGHRS and CDR2 YFSETQ. For the CDR3, the DNA is TGCGCCAGCAGCCTGTGGACAGGGGGTGCTGGGGCCAACGTCCTGACTTTC. This gives the protein CASSLWTGGAGANVLTF. The full variable domain, completed using reference TRBV5-1 and TRBJ2-6, is KAGVTQTPRYLIKTRGQQVTLSCSPISGHRSVSWYQQTPGQGLQFLFEYFSETQRNKGNFPGRFSGRQFSNSRSEMNVSTLELGDSALYLCASSLWTGGAGANVLTFGAGSRLTVL.

The chain recombines TRBV6-5 with TRBJ1-1; D call uncertain. The V gene lost 6 bases and the J gene lost 5 bases, with 13 bases spanning the gap. Germline assignment: CDR1 MNHEY and CDR2 SVGAGI. This CDR3 comprises 13 residues. The CDR3 nucleotides read TGTGCCAGCAGAGACGTCTTCGGGACTGAAGCTTTCTTT. Its protein product is CASRDVFGTEAFF.

The chain couples TRBV7-3 to TRBJ2-7, with 9 bases identical to TRBD1. Germline V gene sequence: CDR1 SGHTA, CDR2 FQGTGA. V dropped 5 bases and J dropped 5; count of bases not matched to a gene: 7. The CDR3 loop spans 14 amino acids. CDR3 loop: CASSQGTGYHEQYF. The DNA for the CDR3 is TGTGCCAGCAGCCAGGGGACAGGGTACCACGAGCAGTACTTC.

This clone was observed once. The chain has TRBV19 and TRBJ1-1; D perhaps matches TRBD1 (6 bases). V was trimmed by 3 bases and J by 4 bases, leaving 21 bases between them. This CDR3 spans 17 amino acids. Germline assignment: CDR1 LNHDA and CDR2 SQIVND (reference sequence). Written as DNA, the CDR3 is TGTGCCAGTAGTATCCCATTTCAGGGGTGGAAGGGCACTGAAGCTTTCTTT. It translates to CASSIPFQGWKGTEAFF. Full variable domain (missing parts from reference TRBV19 and TRBJ1-1): DGGITQSPKYLFRKEGQNVTLSCEQNLNHDAMYWYRQDPGQGLRLIYYSQIVNDFQKGDIAEGYSVSREKKESFPLTVTSAQKNPTAFYLCASSIPFQGWKGTEAFFGQGTRLTVV.

The gene calls are TRBV19 and TRBJ1-5; 10 bases fit TRBD1. Trimming at V came to 6 bases and at J to 0 bases, leaving 5 bases not matched to a gene. The CDR3 contains 16 residues. Germline V gene data show CDR1 as LNHDA and CDR2 as SQIVND (reference sequence). DNA of the CDR3: TGTGCCAGTAGGGCGGGACAGGGGAATAGCAATCAGCCCCAGCATTTT. As protein: CASRAGQGNSNQPQHF. Using reference TRBV19 and TRBJ1-5 for the parts outside the CDR3, the full variable domain is DGGITQSPKYLFRKEGQNVTLSCEQNLNHDAMYWYRQDPGQGLRLIYYSQIVNDFQKGDIAEGYSVSREKKESFPLTVTSAQKNPTAFYLCASRAGQGNSNQPQHFGDGTRLSIL.

The chain uses TRBV24-1 and TRBJ2-3; 11 bases map to TRBD1. After removal of 4 bases from V and 4 bases from J, the junction contained 6 bases not matched to a gene. Germline values: CDR1 KGHDR, CDR2 SFDVKD. The CDR3 has 16 amino acids. The CDR3 loop reads CATSDPDRGRADTQYF. CDR3 nucleotide sequence: TGTGCCACCAGTGACCCGGACAGGGGGCGCGCAGATACGCAGTATTTT.